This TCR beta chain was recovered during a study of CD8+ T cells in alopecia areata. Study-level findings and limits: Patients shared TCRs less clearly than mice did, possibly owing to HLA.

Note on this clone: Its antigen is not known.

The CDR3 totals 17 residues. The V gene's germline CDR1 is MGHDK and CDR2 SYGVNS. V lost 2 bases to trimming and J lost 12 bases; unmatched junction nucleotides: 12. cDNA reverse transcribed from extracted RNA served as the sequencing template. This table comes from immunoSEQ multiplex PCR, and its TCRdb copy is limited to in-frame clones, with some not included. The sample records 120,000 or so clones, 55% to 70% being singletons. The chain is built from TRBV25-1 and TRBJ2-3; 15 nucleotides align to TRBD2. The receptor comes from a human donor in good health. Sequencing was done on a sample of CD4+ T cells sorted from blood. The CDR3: CASSEGTSGGPARAQYF. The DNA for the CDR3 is TGTGCCAGCAGTGAAGGGACTAGCGGGGGGCCAGCACGGGCACAGTATTTT.